Sequencing of this T cell receptor beta chain was carried out in a study of shared clonotypes between healthy human individuals. For the study at large: With ages of 18 to 49, the donors were two women and a few men. Each donor had three CD4 naive, three CD4 memory, two CD8 naive and one CD8 memory plate. Findings and limits, study-wide: Clonotypes not shared had lower generation probabilities than those common to all four donors. Some naive CD4 clonotypes, roughly 4.8%, turned up in common across a handful of donors.

Germline lookup yields CDR1 SGHAT and CDR2 FQNNGV. V lost 3 bases and J lost 2, with 17 bases in between. The CDR3 consists of 17 residues. About this clone: No antigen is known for it.

Data came from immunoSEQ multiplex PCR; TCRdb stores just in-frame clones and leaves some out. The sample lists 740,000 or so clones; around 73% were seen once. The sequence was obtained from a woman in her 30s in good health. The rearrangement joins TRBV11-2 to TRBJ2-1; D is possibly TRBD1 (6 bases). Material: memory CD4+ T cells sorted from blood. The subset: CD45RA-negative fraction. As DNA, the CDR3 is TGTGCCAGCAGCTTCACAGTCGCAGGGGTGCCCTACAATGAGCAGTTCTTC. It encodes CASSFTVAGVPYNEQFF.